What follows describes a single T cell receptor beta chain. The target antigen is unknown. TCRdb's copy holds only in-frame clones and misses some; the assay was immunoSEQ multiplex PCR. The repertoire holds 90,000 to 130,000 clones, over 65% seen once, with about 3.5% in the top ten. The record originates from a study of radiotherapy plus CTLA-4 blockade in lung cancer. General observations from the study: Tumor-origin TCR clones grew in blood after radiotherapy plus ipilimumab.

Trimming removed 6 bases at V and 5 bases at J, with 19 bases between. The germline CDR1 and CDR2 sequences are SQVTM and ANQGSEA. This CDR3 has 14 residues. The sequence was obtained from a human donor with non-small cell lung cancer that progressed on radiotherapy plus ipilimumab. Some clones in this sample may be carry-over from other donors' samples. The chain couples TRBV29-1 to TRBJ2-5; D is possibly TRBD1 (5 bases). The sample consisted of peripheral blood, taken from a patient treated with radiotherapy plus ipilimumab. The CDR3 spells CSVSRGGVQETQYF. The CDR3 coding sequence is TGCAGCGTCTCAAGGGGTGGTGTGCAGGAGACCCAGTACTTC.